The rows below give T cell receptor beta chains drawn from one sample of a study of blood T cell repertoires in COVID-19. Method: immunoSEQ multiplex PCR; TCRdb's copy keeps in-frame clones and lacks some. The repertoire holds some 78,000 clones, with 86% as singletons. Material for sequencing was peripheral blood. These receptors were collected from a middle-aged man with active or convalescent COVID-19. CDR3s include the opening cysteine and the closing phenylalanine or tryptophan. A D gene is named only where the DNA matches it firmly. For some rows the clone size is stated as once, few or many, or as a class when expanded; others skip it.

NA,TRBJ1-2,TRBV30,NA,TGTGCCTGGAGGAAACAGGGAATCCCGGAGGGCTACACCTTC,CAWRKQGIPEGYTF
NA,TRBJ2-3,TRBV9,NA,TGTGCCAGCAGCGCCGGAGGTGGACCAGATACGCAGTATTTT,CASSAGGGPDTQYF
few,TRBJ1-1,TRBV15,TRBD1,TGTGCCACCAGCCGCGGACAGGGGGATACTGAAGCTTTCTTT,CATSRGQGDTEAFF
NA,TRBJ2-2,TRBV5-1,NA,TGCGCCAGCATAGGGACAATGAACACCGGGGAGCTGTTTTTT,CASIGTMNTGELFF
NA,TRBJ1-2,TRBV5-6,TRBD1,TGTGCCAGCAGTTCGCCGGGACAGGGGATTTTCTACACCTTC,CASSSPGQGIFYTF
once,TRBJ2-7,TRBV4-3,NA,TGCGCCAGCAGCCAAGAAGCTTACGGGTCCTACGAGCAGTACTTC,CASSQEAYGSYEQYF
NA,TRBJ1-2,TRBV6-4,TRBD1,TGTGCCAGCAGTGGGACAGGATCCTATGGCTACACCTTC,CASSGTGSYGYTF
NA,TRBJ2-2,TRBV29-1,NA,TGCAGCGGCGGTGAGGGGGGGAGCACCGGGGAGCTGTTTTTT,CSGGEGGSTGELFF
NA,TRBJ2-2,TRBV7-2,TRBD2,TGTGCCAGCAGCCCTGGGGCGGGGGGTTACGGGGAGCTGTTTTTT,CASSPGAGGYGELFF
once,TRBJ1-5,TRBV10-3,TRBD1,TGTGCCATCAGTGGACAGGGTGTTGGGACCGGCGGTCAGCCCCAGCATTTT,CAISGQGVGTGGQPQHF
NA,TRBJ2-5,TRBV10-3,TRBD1,TGTGCCATCAGCGGACAGGACCAAGAGACCCAGTACTTC,CAISGQDQETQYF
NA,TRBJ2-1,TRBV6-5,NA,TGTGCCAGCATCCGGTCCTATGAGCAGTTCTTC,CASIRSYEQFF
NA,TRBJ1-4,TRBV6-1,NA,TGTGCCAGCAGTGAAGCGTCTTCAGGGGAAAAACTGTTTTTT,CASSEASSGEKLFF
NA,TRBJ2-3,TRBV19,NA,TGTGCCAGTAGTATAGTACTAGAATCAGATACGCAGTATTTT,CASSIVLESDTQYF
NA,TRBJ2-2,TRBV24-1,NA,TGTGCCACCAGTTTCACAGGGTACACCGGGGAGCTGTTTTTT,CATSFTGYTGELFF
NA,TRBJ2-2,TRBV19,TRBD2,TGTGCCAGTAGTAATGCCGCGCGGGGGGGCGCCGGGGAGCTGTTTTTT,CASSNAARGGAGELFF
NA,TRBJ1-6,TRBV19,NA,TGTGCCAGTAGTACTGCACAGGGAAGGAATTCACCCCTCCACTTT,CASSTAQGRNSPLHF
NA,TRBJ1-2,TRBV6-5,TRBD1,TGTGCCAGCAGCAGACAGGGGAGGGTCCATGGCTACACCTTC,CASSRQGRVHGYTF
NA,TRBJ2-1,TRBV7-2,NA,TGTGCCAGCAGTCCTCGGGAAGGGGGGGGCAGTGAGCAGTTCTTC,CASSPREGGGSEQFF
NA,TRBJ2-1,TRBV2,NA,TGTGCCAGCAGACGGGACGGGGACAACAATGAGCAGTTCTTC,CASRRDGDNNEQFF
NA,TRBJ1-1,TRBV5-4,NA,TGTGCCAGCAGCTTGGCGGGGGACGCTAAAGAAGCTTTCTTT,CASSLAGDAKEAFF
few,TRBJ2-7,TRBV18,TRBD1,TGTGCCAGCTCACCAGGGAGACAGGGAAGGGGCGAGCAGTACTTC,CASSPGRQGRGEQYF
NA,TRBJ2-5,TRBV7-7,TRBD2,TGTGCCAGCAGCTTAGCGGCTAGCGGGGGATATCAAGAGACCCAGTACTTC,CASSLAASGGYQETQYF
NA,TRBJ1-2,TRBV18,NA,TGTGCCAGCTCACCCCGGGGAGAAGCGAACTATGGCTACACCTTC,CASSPRGEANYGYTF
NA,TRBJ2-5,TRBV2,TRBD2,TGTGCCAGCAGGACAGCGGGGGGTGAGACCCAGTACTTC,CASRTAGGETQYF
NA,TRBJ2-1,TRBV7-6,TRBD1,TGTGCCAGCAGCTCGACAGGGAAGGGGTCCTACAATGAGCAGTTCTTC,CASSSTGKGSYNEQFF
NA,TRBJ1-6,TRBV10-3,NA,TGTGCCATCAGGGGCCCTAATTCACCCCTCCACTTT,CAIRGPNSPLHF
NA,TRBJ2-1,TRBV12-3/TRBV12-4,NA,TGTGCCAGCAGCCCTCAGGTGGGTGAGCAGTTCTTC,CASSPQVGEQFF
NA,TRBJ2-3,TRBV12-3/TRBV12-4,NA,TGTGCCAGCAGTTTTCGGGGAGATACGCAGTATTTT,CASSFRGDTQYF
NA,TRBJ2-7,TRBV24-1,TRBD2,TGTGCCACCAGTGCCAGCGGGGGGACCTCCTACGAGCAGTACTTC,CATSASGGTSYEQYF
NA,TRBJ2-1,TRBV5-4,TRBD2,TGTGCCAGCAGCACCGGACTAGCGACCAATGAGCAGTTCTTC,CASSTGLATNEQFF
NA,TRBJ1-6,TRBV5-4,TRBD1,TGTGCCAGCAGCATCGGGACAGCGAATTCACCCCTCCACTTT,CASSIGTANSPLHF
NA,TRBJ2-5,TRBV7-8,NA,TGTGCCAGCAGCCTTGGGGTACGGGGACAAGAGACCCAGTACTTC,CASSLGVRGQETQYF
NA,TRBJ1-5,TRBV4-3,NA,TGCGCCAGCAGCCAAGATTTCCGGCAGCCCCAGCATTTT,CASSQDFRQPQHF
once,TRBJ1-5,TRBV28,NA,NA,CASSFLAGNQPQHF
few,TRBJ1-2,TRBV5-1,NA,TGCGCCAGCAGCTTGGTGACAGGAGAGGATGGCTACACCTTC,CASSLVTGEDGYTF
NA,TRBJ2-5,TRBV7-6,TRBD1,TGTGCCAGCTCAAAAACGGCGCAGGGGGCACTGGAGACCCAGTACTTC,CASSKTAQGALETQYF
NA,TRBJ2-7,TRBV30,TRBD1,TGTGCCTGGGGGACAGGGGGGAACGAGCAGTACTTC,CAWGTGGNEQYF
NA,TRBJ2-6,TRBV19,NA,TGTGCCAGTAGTATAGCCGGGGGGCCGGCCAACGTCCTGACTTTC,CASSIAGGPANVLTF
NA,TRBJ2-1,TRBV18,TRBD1,TGTGCCAGCTCTCTTGCCGGGACAGGGCTCAATGAGCAGTTCTTC,CASSLAGTGLNEQFF
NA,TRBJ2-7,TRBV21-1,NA,TGTGCCAGCAGCAAAGGGGCAGGGGCAGTCTACGAGCAGTACTTC,CASSKGAGAVYEQYF
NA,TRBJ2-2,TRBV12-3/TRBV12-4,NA,TGTGCCAGCAGTTTAGTCCGCGGGGAGCTGTTTTTT,CASSLVRGELFF
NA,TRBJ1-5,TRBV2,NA,TGTGCCAGCAGTGGAGGTGGGGCGCCCAATCAGCCCCAGCATTTT,CASSGGGAPNQPQHF
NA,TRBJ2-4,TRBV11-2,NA,TGTGCCAGCAGACCCGTCAGAACCTCCAAAAACATTCAGTACTTC,CASRPVRTSKNIQYF
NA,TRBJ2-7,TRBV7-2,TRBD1,TGTGCCAGCAGCCAGGACAGGGGTTCCTACGAGCAGTACTTC,CASSQDRGSYEQYF
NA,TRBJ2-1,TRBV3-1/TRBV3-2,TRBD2,TGTGCCAGCAGCCCGTCTGGGGGGGACGGTGAGCAGTTCTTC,CASSPSGGDGEQFF
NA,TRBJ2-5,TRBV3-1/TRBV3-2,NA,TGTGCCAGCAGCCAAGGCGCGCTAGCGGAGACCCAGTACTTC,CASSQGALAETQYF
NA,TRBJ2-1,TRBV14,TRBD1,TGTGCCAGCAGCCAAAAACAGGGGGCCACCTACAATGAGCAGTTCTTC,CASSQKQGATYNEQFF
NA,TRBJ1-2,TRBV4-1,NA,TGCGCCAGCAGCCCCTTCGGACTCTATGGCTACACCTTC,CASSPFGLYGYTF
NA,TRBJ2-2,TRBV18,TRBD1,TGTGCCAGCTCCCCCGGGACAGAGAACACCGGGGAGCTGTTTTTT,CASSPGTENTGELFF
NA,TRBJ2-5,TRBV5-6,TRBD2,TGTGCCAGCAGCGCAACTAGCGGGGGGTACCAAGAGACCCAGTACTTC,CASSATSGGYQETQYF
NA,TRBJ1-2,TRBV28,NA,TGTGCCAGCAGTTCCGAGGGACAACACTATGGCTACACCTTC,CASSSEGQHYGYTF
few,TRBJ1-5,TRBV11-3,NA,TGTGCCAGCAGCTTATGCAGGGGAGGGTTTGGACAGCCCCAGCATTTT,CASSLCRGGFGQPQHF
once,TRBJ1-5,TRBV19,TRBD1,TGTGCCAGTAGCCTGACAGGGGGAAATCAGCCCCAGCATTTT,CASSLTGGNQPQHF